Below are 21 T cell receptor beta chains sequenced from a single sample in a study of Ad26.COV2.S vaccination and SARS-CoV-2 variants. Method: immunoSEQ multiplex PCR; TCRdb's copy keeps in-frame clones and lacks some. The table shows some 340,000 clones, with roughly 80% occurring only once. Described treatment: roughly 19 received Ad26.COV2.S at low or high dose, single or two shots; five or six received placebo; per-sample allocation not given. The investigators took samples on day 63 after the first vaccine or placebo injection. Sequenced material: peripheral blood, taken in a trial of Ad26.COV2.S vaccine versus placebo. These receptors all come from a person aged 18-65 years who received the Ad26.COV2.S COVID-19 vaccine or a placebo.

This chain connects TRBV11-2 to TRBJ2-3; D gene uncertain. The V gene lost 5 bases and the J gene lost 0 bases, with 18 bases spanning the gap. In germline, CDR1 is SGHAT, CDR2 FQNNGV. The CDR3 has 17 residues. CDR3 nucleotides: TGTGCCAGCAGCCCGTACCAGGCCATCAAAAGCACAGATACGCAGTATTTT. Residues: CASSPYQAIKSTDTQYF.

V usage is TRBV6-6 and J usage is TRBJ2-7; possibly TRBD1 for D (6 bases). Trimming shortened V by 3 bases and J by 3 bases, and 9 bases separated the two germline ends. The CDR3 sequence is 13 residues long. Germline V CDR1 and CDR2: MNHNY, SVGAGI (reference sequence). CDR3 amino acids: CASSYGTNYEQYF. CDR3 DNA sequence: TGTGCCAGCAGTTATGGGACAAACTACGAGCAGTACTTC.

The chain couples TRBV5-1 to TRBJ2-7; 8 bases fit TRBD1. The length of the CDR3 is 17 residues. Trimming cost V 0 bases and J 4 bases; bases outside gene matches: 12. CDR1 is SGHRS and CDR2 is YFSETQ in the germline V gene. CDR3 DNA: TGCGCCAGCAGCTTGGCCAAGCAGGGGGACAGGACTTACGAGCAGTACTTC. Translated: CASSLAKQGDRTYEQYF.

This clone has more than one count but fewer than ten. The rearrangement links TRBV14 to TRBJ1-5; TRBD1 is a possible D gene (5 bases). The CDR3 is 16 amino acids. Germline CDR1 SGHDN, CDR2 FVKESK. V lost 3 bases to trimming and J lost 6 bases, with 18 bases between them. This CDR3 is CASSQLRGPRGQPQHF. DNA for the CDR3: TGTGCCAGCAGCCAGTTACGGGGACCCCGGGGTCAGCCCCAGCATTTT.

CDR3 bases: TGTGCCAGCAGCGTAGCTAGCGCGAAGGCAGATACGCAGTATTTT. It codes for CASSVASAKADTQYF. The chain has TRBV9 and TRBJ2-3; tentative D call: TRBD2 (6 bases). CDR1 is SGDLS and CDR2 is YYNGEE in the germline V gene. This CDR3 has 15 amino acids. The ends were cut back, 0 bases at V and 4 bases at J, with 12 bases in the middle. The full variable domain, its missing parts supplied by reference TRBV9 and TRBJ2-3, is DSGVTQTPKHLITATGQRVTLRCSPRSGDLSVYWYQQSLDQGLQFLIQYYNGEERAKGNILERFSAQQFPDLHSELNLSSLELGDSALYFCASSVASAKADTQYFGPGTRLTVL.

The genes are TRBV28 and TRBJ2-1, with 10 positions matching TRBD1. CDR3 length equals 12 residues. Germline CDR1 is MDHEN and CDR2 is SYDVKM. V dropped 9 bases and J dropped 12; count of bases not matched to a gene: 8. The CDR3 spells CASRTGGGGQFF. CDR3 sequence (DNA): TGTGCCAGTCGGACAGGGGGGGGAGGGCAGTTCTTC.

This clone was detected only a few times. The CDR3 DNA sequence: TGCGCCAGCAGCCAAGAAGGCGCCGGGACAGGGAGCAATCAGCCCCAGCATTTT. Translating it yields CASSQEGAGTGSNQPQHF. The rearrangement joins TRBV4-1 to TRBJ1-5; 9 bases align to TRBD1. CDR1 and CDR2 (germline): MGHRA, YSYEKL. V lost 0 bases to trimming and J lost 1 base; unmatched junction nucleotides: 7. The CDR3 is 18 residues long.

J is TRBJ1-6 and V is TRBV5-3, with a weak D call TRBD1 (6 bases). TRBV5-3 is known as an ORF, though its function is uncertain. There are 16 residues in the CDR3. V shed 2 bases and J shed 5 bases, with 14 bases lying between them. The CDR3 loop is CARSFLSSGDNSPLHF. In DNA, the CDR3 is TGTGCCAGAAGCTTCCTTTCGTCAGGGGATAATTCACCCCTCCACTTT.

V and J are TRBV28 and TRBJ1-2, with D possibly being TRBD1 (6 bases). The CDR3 has 18 residues. The V end lost 7 bases, the J end lost 4 bases, and 28 bases lay between the germline ends. CDR1 and CDR2 from the germline V gene are MDHEN and SYDVKM. Here the CDR3 reads CASTNHFLTGATIYGYTF. In DNA form, the CDR3 reads TGTGCCAGCACCAACCACTTCCTGACAGGCGCTACTATCTATGGCTACACCTTC.

In this sample, this clone turned up a few times. The rearrangement joins TRBV10-2 to TRBJ2-7; D uncertain. Germline lookup yields CDR1 WSHSY and CDR2 SAAADI. V was clipped by 8 bases and J by 2 bases, with 10 bases between them. The CDR3 length is 12 residues. DNA for the CDR3: TGCGCCAGCCACGACACAGCCTACGAGCAGTACTTC. Translated, it gives CASHDTAYEQYF.

The V gene is TRBV11-3, the J gene TRBJ2-5; D ambiguous. The CDR3 consists of 17 residues. The germline V gene has CDR1 SGHNT and CDR2 YENEEA. V dropped 0 bases and J dropped 2 bases, with 16 bases sitting between them. The CDR3 sequence is CASSLDSGSPRQETQYF. In nucleotides, the CDR3 is TGTGCCAGCAGCTTAGATAGTGGCAGTCCTCGGCAAGAGACCCAGTACTTC. The full variable domain, its missing parts supplied by reference TRBV11-3 and TRBJ2-5, is EAGVVQSPRYKIIEKKQPVAFWCNPISGHNTLYWYLQNLGQGPELLIRYENEEAVDDSQLPKDRFSAERLKGVDSTLKIQPAELGDSAVYLCASSLDSGSPRQETQYFGPGTRLLVL.

This rearrangement joins TRBV5-4 to TRBJ2-7; D gene ambiguous. CDR3 length equals 15 residues. The V gene's germline CDR1 is SGHNT and CDR2 YYREEE (reference sequence). Trimming shortened V by 4 bases and J by 7 bases, and 21 bases separated the two germline ends. The CDR3 DNA follows: TGTGCCAGCAGCCCAGAGAGGTCTAGGGTGGGGGAGCAGTACTTC. This gives the protein CASSPERSRVGEQYF.

The chain joins TRBV27 to TRBJ2-3; 7 nucleotides agree with TRBD1. CDR3 size: 15 residues. Unmatched junction bases numbered 6, after V lost 5 bases and J lost 1 base. Per the germline V gene, CDR1 is MNHEY and CDR2 is SMNVEV (reference sequence). In nucleotides, the CDR3 is TGTGCCAGCAGTCAAAGACAGGGACGCACAGATACGCAGTATTTT. Its translation is CASSQRQGRTDTQYF.

The rearrangement links TRBV6-5 to TRBJ1-6; 8 bases line up with TRBD1. Trimming removed 4 bases from V and 10 bases from J; junction bases left unmatched: 9. The CDR3 spans 15 residues. Germline loops: CDR1 MNHEY, CDR2 SVGAGI. CDR3 sequence: CASSSRTGQGSPLHF. The CDR3 DNA reads TGTGCCAGCAGTTCTCGGACAGGGCAGGGGTCACCCCTCCACTTT.

The V call is TRBV18, the J call TRBJ1-1; 9 nucleotides line up with TRBD1. CDR1 is KGHSH and CDR2 is LQKENI in the germline V gene. This CDR3 comprises 17 residues. Unmatched junction bases numbered 13, after V lost 3 bases and J lost 5 bases. The CDR3 DNA sequence: TGTGCCAGCTCACCCCGCAATTTACAGACAGGGGGGACTGAAGCTTTCTTT. The encoded protein is CASSPRNLQTGGTEAFF.

This chain's CDR3 is CASSRQSQNEKLFF. For the CDR3, the DNA is TGTGCCAGTAGTCGACAGAGCCAGAATGAAAAACTGTTTTTT. The chain has TRBV19 and TRBJ1-4, with a possible D match to TRBD1 (5 bases). Germline V gene lookup returns CDR1 LNHDA and CDR2 SQIVND (reference sequence). Trimming cost V 5 bases and J 5 bases, with 12 bases left between them. The CDR3 totals 14 residues.

The V and J genes are TRBV7-6 and TRBJ1-1; D is possibly TRBD1 (6 bases). V dropped 5 bases and J dropped 0 bases, with 19 bases sitting between them. The CDR3 has 17 amino acids. The V gene's germline CDR1 is SGHVS and CDR2 FNYEAQ. CDR3 sequence (DNA): TGTGCCAGCAGCGCCGTCCTAGGTAGGGGGATGAACACTGAAGCTTTCTTT. Translated, it gives CASSAVLGRGMNTEAFF. Full variable domain (missing parts from reference TRBV7-6 and TRBJ1-1): GAGVSQSPRYKVTKRGQDVALRCDPISGHVSLYWYRQALGQGPEFLTYFNYEAQQDKSGLPNDRFSAERPEGSISTLTIQRTEQRDSAMYRCASSAVLGRGMNTEAFFGQGTRLTVV.

As concerns this clone: The same CDR3 also results from other DNA sequences found in this sample. The rearrangement uses TRBV5-1 and TRBJ2-7, with D possibly TRBD1 on 5 matching bases. With 1 base removed from V and 3 bases from J, the gap between germline ends came to 5 bases. The CDR3 is 12 residues long. CDR1 and CDR2 from the germline V gene are SGHRS and YFSETQ. The CDR3 loop reads CASSLQGYEQYF. CDR3 sequence (DNA): TGCGCCAGCAGCTTGCAGGGCTACGAGCAGTACTTC.

CDR3 nucleotide sequence: TGTGCCAGCAGTCCCAGGAGCTCCTACAATGAGCAGTTCTTC. Translated: CASSPRSSYNEQFF. J is TRBJ2-1 and V is TRBV6-2 or TRBV6-3; no firm D call. Germline CDR1 and CDR2: MNHEY and SVGEGT. V was shortened by 5 bases and J by 0 bases, with 8 bases between the two germline ends. The CDR3 loop spans 14 amino acids.

The chain carries TRBV21-1 and TRBJ1-1; TRBD1 reflects the table's D call only, with no check against the DNA. TRBV21-1 is an annotated pseudogene. This CDR3 region has 22 residues. CDR3 protein: CASSKCLKNYRVGKFGNTEAFF. The DNA of the CDR3 is TGTGCCAGCAGCAAATGTCTTAAAAATTACAGGGTGGGTAAGTTTGGGAACACTGAAGCTTTCTTT.

The V call is TRBV6-1, the J call TRBJ1-5; 8 bases match TRBD1. The CDR3 has 16 amino acids. The V gene end was trimmed by 3 bases and the J gene end by 10 bases; junction bases not matched to a gene: 14. CDR1 is MNHNS, CDR2 SASEGT, per germline. This chain's CDR3 is CASSDRGQGAYSPQHF. The CDR3 region has the DNA TGTGCCAGCAGTGACCGGGGGCAGGGGGCTTATTCCCCCCAGCATTTT.